These 11 T cell receptor beta chains share one sample of origin, sequenced in a study of CD8 T cells in Susac syndrome. Reverse transcription used roughly 0.5 to 1 ug RNA and random hexamers. TCRdb reanalysed the immunoSEQ multiplex PCR reads using MiXCR and keeps one entry per CDR3 protein. Of some 200,000 distinct CDR3 sequences listed, about 94% are singletons. The sequenced sample was CD8+ T cells from PBMCs. The receptors shown here come from a human donor with multiple sclerosis.

V and J are TRBV13 and TRBJ2-5; 7 bases match TRBD1. V shed 5 bases and J 2 bases; nucleotides not matched to a gene: 8. The CDR3 extends over 15 amino acids. CDR1 and CDR2 from the germline V gene are PRHDT and FYEKMQ (reference sequence). The CDR3 spells CASSPRQGSQETQYF. The CDR3 nucleotides are TGTGCCAGCAGCCCGCGACAGGGTTCACAAGAGACCCAGTACTTC.

This clonotype came up a few times. The V gene is TRBV11-1, the J gene TRBJ2-7, with D uncertain. Trimming removed 0 bases at V and 6 bases at J, with 9 bases between. Germline CDR1 SGHAT, CDR2 FQDESV (reference sequence). This CDR3 has 13 residues. The CDR3 coding sequence is TGTGCCAGCAGCTTAGCGCGAGGCGGCGAGCAGTACTTC. It yields the protein CASSLARGGEQYF.

This clonotype was picked up one time. The chain employs TRBV2 and TRBJ1-1; 8 nucleotides agree with TRBD1. Germline V gene sequence: CDR1 SNHLY, CDR2 FYNNEI. Trimming took 6 bases from V and 3 from J; bases not matched to a gene: 6. This CDR3 contains 14 residues. The CDR3 coding sequence is TGTGCCAGCAGCGATCGACAGGGGTACACTGAAGCTTTCTTT. This gives the protein CASSDRQGYTEAFF.

The count of this clonotype is one. The rearrangement links TRBV6-5 to TRBJ1-1; D call uncertain. Germline V gene sequence: CDR1 MNHEY, CDR2 SVGAGI. This CDR3 is 14 amino acids long. V shed 0 bases and J shed 9 bases, with 14 bases lying between them. The CDR3: CASSYSTGESQAFF. CDR3 coding DNA: TGTGCCAGCAGTTACTCGACGGGCGAGTCTCAAGCTTTCTTT.

This clonotype was seen a single time. The rearrangement links TRBV29-1 to TRBJ2-3; 9 bases are shared with TRBD1. V dropped 8 bases and J dropped 1; count of bases not matched to a gene: 7. The germline gives CDR1 SQVTM, CDR2 ANQGSEA. There are 14 residues in the CDR3. CDR3 in DNA: TGCAGCTTCAACCGGGACAGGGGCACAGATACGCAGTATTTT. This sequence encodes CSFNRDRGTDTQYF.

The gene calls are TRBV30 and TRBJ2-1; TRBD2 is a possible D gene (5 bases). The V gene lost 3 bases and the J gene lost 7 bases, with 22 bases spanning the gap. CDR1 and CDR2 (germline): GTSNPN, SVGIG (reference sequence). CDR3 size: 16 residues. CDR3 nucleotide sequence: TGTGCCTGGAGCGCCGGCCCTTTGGGAGAAACGAATGAGCAGTTCTTC. Encoded protein: CAWSAGPLGETNEQFF.

The J gene is TRBJ2-3, the V gene TRBV12-3 or TRBV12-4; 12 bases line up with TRBD2. Germline trimming cut 4 bases from V and 2 bases from J; bases unmatched to any gene: 4. CDR3 length: 16 amino acids. Written as DNA, the CDR3 is TGTGCCAGCAGTTCACGACTAGCGGGGGACACAGATACGCAGTATTTT. This codes for CASSSRLAGDTDTQYF.

CDR3 protein: CASSLGQGMSYGYTF. The CDR3 DNA follows: TGTGCCAGCAGTCTGGGACAGGGGATGAGCTATGGCTACACCTTC. The V gene is TRBV27, the J gene TRBJ1-2, with 10 bases fitting TRBD1. Germline trimming cut 5 bases from V and 4 bases from J; bases unmatched to any gene: 7. The CDR3 totals 15 residues. Germline V lookup: CDR1 MNHEY, CDR2 SMNVEV (reference sequence).

This clonotype was recorded a few times. CDR3 residues: CAWSVGTGYEQYF. In nucleotides, the CDR3 is TGTGCCTGGAGTGTAGGTACCGGCTACGAGCAGTACTTC. The chain employs TRBV30 and TRBJ2-7, with no clear D. V lost 0 bases and J lost 3, with 9 bases in between. The CDR3 is made up of 13 amino acids. Germline lookup yields CDR1 GTSNPN and CDR2 SVGIG (reference sequence). The variable domain in full, with the rest retrieved from reference TRBV30 and TRBJ2-7, is SQTIHQWPATLVQPVGSPLSLECTVEGTSNPNLYWYRQAAGRGLQLLFYSVGIGQISSEVPQNLSASRPQDRQFILSSKKLLLSDSGFYLCAWSVGTGYEQYFGPGTRLTVT.

The rearrangement uses TRBV30 and TRBJ2-1; 13 bases are a match to TRBD2. The CDR3 is made up of 12 amino acids. With 5 bases clipped from V and 13 bases from J, the junction kept 5 bases outside the gene matches. Germline values: CDR1 GTSNPN, CDR2 SVGIG (reference sequence). The CDR3 spells CAWGGLAGVQFF. CDR3 in DNA: TGTGCCTGGGGAGGACTAGCGGGAGTTCAGTTCTTC.

The gene calls are TRBV7-9 and TRBJ1-1; D gene uncertain. V lost 2 bases and J lost 8, with 12 bases in between. Germline-derived CDR1 and CDR2 are SEHNR and FQNEAQ (reference sequence). The CDR3 spans 13 residues. The CDR3, as DNA: TGTGCCAGCAGCTTAACCCCGCAGGACGAAGCTTTCTTT. It is translated as CASSLTPQDEAFF.